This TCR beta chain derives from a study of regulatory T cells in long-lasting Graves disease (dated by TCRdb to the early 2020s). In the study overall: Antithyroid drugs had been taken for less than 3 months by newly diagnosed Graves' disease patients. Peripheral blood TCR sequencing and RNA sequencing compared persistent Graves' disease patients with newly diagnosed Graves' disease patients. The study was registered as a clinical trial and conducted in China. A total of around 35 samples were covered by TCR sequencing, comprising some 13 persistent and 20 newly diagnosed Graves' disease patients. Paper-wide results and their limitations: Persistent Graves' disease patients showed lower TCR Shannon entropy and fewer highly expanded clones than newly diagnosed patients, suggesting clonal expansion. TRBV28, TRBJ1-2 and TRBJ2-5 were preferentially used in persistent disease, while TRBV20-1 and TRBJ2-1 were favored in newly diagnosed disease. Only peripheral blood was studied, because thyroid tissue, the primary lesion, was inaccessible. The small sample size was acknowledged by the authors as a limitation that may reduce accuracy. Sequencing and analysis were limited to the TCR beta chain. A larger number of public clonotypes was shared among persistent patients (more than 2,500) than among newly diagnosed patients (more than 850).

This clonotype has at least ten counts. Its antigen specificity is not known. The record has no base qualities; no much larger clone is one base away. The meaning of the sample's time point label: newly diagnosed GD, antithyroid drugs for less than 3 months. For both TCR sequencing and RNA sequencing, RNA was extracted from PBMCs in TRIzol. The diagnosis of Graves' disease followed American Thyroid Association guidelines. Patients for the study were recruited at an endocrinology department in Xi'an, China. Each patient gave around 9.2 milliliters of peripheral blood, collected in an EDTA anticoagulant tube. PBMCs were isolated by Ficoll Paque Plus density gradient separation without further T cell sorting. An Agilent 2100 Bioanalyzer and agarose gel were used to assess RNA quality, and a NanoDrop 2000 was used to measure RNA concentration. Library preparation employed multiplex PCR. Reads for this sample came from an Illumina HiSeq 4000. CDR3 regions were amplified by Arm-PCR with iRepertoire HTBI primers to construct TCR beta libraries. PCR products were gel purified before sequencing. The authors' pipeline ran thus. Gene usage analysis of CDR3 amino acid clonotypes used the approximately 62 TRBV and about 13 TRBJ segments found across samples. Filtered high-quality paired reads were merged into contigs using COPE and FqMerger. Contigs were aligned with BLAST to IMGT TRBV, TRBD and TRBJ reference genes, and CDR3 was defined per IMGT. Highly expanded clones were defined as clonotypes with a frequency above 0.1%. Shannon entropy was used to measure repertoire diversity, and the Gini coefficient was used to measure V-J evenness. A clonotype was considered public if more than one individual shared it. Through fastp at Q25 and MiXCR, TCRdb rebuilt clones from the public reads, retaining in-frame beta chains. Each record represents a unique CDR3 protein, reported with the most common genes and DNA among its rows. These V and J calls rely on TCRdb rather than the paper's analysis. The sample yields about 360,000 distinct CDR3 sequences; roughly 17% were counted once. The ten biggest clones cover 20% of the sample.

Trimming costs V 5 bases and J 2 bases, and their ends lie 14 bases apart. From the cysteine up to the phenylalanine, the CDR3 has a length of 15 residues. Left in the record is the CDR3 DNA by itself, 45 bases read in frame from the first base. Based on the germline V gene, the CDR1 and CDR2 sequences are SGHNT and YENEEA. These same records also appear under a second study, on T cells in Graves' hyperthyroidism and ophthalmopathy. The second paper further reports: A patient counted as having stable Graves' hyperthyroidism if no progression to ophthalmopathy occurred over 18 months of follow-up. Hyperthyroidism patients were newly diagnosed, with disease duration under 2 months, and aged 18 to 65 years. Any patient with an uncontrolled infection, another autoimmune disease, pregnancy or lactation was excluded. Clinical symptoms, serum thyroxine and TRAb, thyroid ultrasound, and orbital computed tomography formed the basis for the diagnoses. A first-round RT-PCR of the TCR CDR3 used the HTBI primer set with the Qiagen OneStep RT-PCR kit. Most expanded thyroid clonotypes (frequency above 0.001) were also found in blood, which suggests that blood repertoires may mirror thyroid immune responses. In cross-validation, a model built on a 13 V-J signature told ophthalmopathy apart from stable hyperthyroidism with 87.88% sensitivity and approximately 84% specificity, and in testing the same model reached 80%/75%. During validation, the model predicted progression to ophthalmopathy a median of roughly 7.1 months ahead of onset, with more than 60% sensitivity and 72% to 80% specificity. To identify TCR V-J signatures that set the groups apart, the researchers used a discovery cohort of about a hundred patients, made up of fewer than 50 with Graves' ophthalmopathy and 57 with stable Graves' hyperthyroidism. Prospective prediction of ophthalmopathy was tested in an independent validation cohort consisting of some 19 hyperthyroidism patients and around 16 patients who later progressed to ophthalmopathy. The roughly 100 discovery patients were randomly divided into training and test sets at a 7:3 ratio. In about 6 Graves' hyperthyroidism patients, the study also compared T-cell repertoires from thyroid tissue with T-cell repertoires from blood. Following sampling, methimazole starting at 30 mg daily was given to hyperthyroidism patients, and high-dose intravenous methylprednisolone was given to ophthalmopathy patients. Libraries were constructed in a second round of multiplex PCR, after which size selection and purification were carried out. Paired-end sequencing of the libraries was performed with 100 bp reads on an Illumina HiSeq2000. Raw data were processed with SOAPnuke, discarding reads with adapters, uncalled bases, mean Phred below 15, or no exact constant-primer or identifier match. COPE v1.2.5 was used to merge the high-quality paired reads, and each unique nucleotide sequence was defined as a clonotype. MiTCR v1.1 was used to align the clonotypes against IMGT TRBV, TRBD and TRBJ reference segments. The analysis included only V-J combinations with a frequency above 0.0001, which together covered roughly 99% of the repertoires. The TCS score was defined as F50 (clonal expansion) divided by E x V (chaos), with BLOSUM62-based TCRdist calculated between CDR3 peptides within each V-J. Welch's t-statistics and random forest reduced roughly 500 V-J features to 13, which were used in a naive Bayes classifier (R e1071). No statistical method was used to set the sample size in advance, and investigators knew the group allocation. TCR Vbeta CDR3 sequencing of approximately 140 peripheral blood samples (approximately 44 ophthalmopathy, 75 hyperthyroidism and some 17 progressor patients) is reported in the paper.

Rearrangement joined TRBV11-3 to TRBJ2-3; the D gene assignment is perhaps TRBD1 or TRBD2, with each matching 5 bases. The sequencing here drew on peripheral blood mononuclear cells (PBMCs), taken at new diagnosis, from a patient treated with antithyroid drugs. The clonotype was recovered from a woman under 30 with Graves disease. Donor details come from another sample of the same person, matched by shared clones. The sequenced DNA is TGTGCCAGCAGCCCAGGTAGAGGGGACACAGATACGCAGTATTTT. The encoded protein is CASSPGRGDTDTQYF.